The rows below give T cell receptor beta chains drawn from one sample of a study of follicular helper T cells after annual influenza vaccination. This table comes from immunoSEQ multiplex PCR, and its TCRdb copy is limited to in-frame clones, with some not included. This repertoire shows under 15,000 clones, nearly 80% found once; its top ten account for about 3.8%. Specimen: CXCR5+ CD38- circulating T follicular helper cells from blood, collected on the day of influenza vaccination. The receptors originated from an adult who received the influenza vaccine. Each CDR3 is given with its conserved first and last residue. A D gene is named only where the DNA matches it firmly. Clone sizes are given selectively: once, few, many, or a class where the clone is expanded.

once,NA,TRBV6-6,TRBJ1-2,TGTGCCAGCAGTTTGGAGGGAGGCTACACCTTC,CASSLEGGYTF
NA,NA,TRBV6-1,TRBJ2-3,TGTGCCAGCAGTGACCCCCCTAGAGATACGCAGTATTTT,CASSDPPRDTQYF
NA,NA,TRBV15,TRBJ2-3,TGTGCCACCAGCCGCCTTCTAGCGACAGATACGCAGTATTTT,CATSRLLATDTQYF
NA,NA,TRBV11-2,TRBJ2-3,TGTGCCAGCAGCCCCCAACAGGGTGTAAGCACAGATACGCAGTATTTT,CASSPQQGVSTDTQYF
NA,NA,TRBV2,TRBJ1-2,TGTGCCAGCAGTGATGGGACACCTTCAAACTATGGCTACACCTTC,CASSDGTPSNYGYTF
NA,TRBD2,TRBV5-6,TRBJ2-4,TGTGCCAGCAGCCCACCCCCCCGGGGGGGAAACATTCAGTACTTC,CASSPPPRGGNIQYF
NA,TRBD2,TRBV2,TRBJ2-7,TGTGCCAGCAGAACCGGGACTAGCGGGAAAAGCTCCTACGAGCAGTACTTC,CASRTGTSGKSSYEQYF
NA,TRBD2,TRBV14,TRBJ2-1,TGTGCCAGCAGCCAAAGGCCAGGACTAGCGGGGAGGGATGAGCAGTTCTTC,CASSQRPGLAGRDEQFF
few,NA,TRBV7-2,TRBJ1-5,TGTGCCAGCAGCTTAGTGGCCAATCAGCCCCAGCATTTT,CASSLVANQPQHF
NA,NA,TRBV19,TRBJ2-3,TGTGCCAGTAGTATCTACACTAGCACAGATACGCAGTATTTT,CASSIYTSTDTQYF
NA,NA,TRBV2,TRBJ1-5,TGTGCCAGCAGTGAACAGCAGGGCAATCAGCCCCAGCATTTT,CASSEQQGNQPQHF
NA,NA,TRBV25-1,TRBJ1-2,TGTGCCAGCAGTGAATGGGGCTCCGTGAAGACCTATGGCTACACCTTC,CASSEWGSVKTYGYTF
NA,TRBD2,TRBV11-3,TRBJ2-3,TGTGCCAGCAGCTTAGGAGCGGGGAGCACAGATACGCAGTATTTT,CASSLGAGSTDTQYF
NA,NA,TRBV30,TRBJ2-7,TGTGCCTGGAGTGTCGGAGGGGAACTCTCCTACGAGCAGTACTTC,CAWSVGGELSYEQYF
NA,TRBD1,TRBV7-9,TRBJ1-4,TGTGCCAGCAGTTCCGGGACAGGGGCAGGGAATGAAAAACTGTTTTTT,CASSSGTGAGNEKLFF
NA,TRBD1,TRBV27,TRBJ1-2,TGTGCCAGCAGTTTATTCGCGACAGGGGGCGCGGGTGGAGGCTACACCTTC,CASSLFATGGAGGGYTF
NA,NA,TRBV2,TRBJ2-2,TGTGCCAGTGCAGGACGGACGATAAACACCGGGGAGCTGTTTTTT,CASAGRTINTGELFF
NA,NA,TRBV28,TRBJ2-7,TGTGCCAGCAGCCCCTCGGTAGACCCTTACGAGCAGTACTTC,CASSPSVDPYEQYF
NA,TRBD1,TRBV2,TRBJ2-3,TGTGCCAGCAGGGGGACAGGGGGCTTGGGGACAGATACGCAGTATTTT,CASRGTGGLGTDTQYF
NA,TRBD1,TRBV7-9,TRBJ1-2,TGTGCCAGCAGCCGAACCGGGACAGGGGTTTATGGCTACACCTTC,CASSRTGTGVYGYTF
NA,NA,TRBV6-1,TRBJ1-3,TGTGCCAGCAGTGAAGCGCTTCAGGGGTTCAGAAACACCATATATTTT,CASSEALQGFRNTIYF
NA,TRBD1,TRBV7-8,TRBJ1-6,TGTGCCAGCAGCTTTTTAGGAATAACAGGGGGCGGTAATTCACCCCTCCACTTT,CASSFLGITGGGNSPLHF
NA,TRBD1,TRBV9,TRBJ1-6,TGTGCCAGCAGCGTAGGTACAGGGGGCTCTTCACCCCTCCACTTT,CASSVGTGGSSPLHF
NA,TRBD2,TRBV9,TRBJ2-2,TGTGCCAGCAGCGTAGCTGGTAGCGGGGATCTTAACACCGGGGAGCTGTTTTTT,CASSVAGSGDLNTGELFF
NA,NA,TRBV6-6,TRBJ1-6,TGTGCCAGCAGACTACCGGGGGGCGGGAATTCACCCCTCCACTTT,CASRLPGGGNSPLHF
NA,NA,TRBV4-3,TRBJ2-1,TGCGCCAGCAGCCCGGCAGGGCTTTTCTCCTACAATGAGCAGTTCTTC,CASSPAGLFSYNEQFF
once,NA,TRBV27,TRBJ2-2,TGTGCCAGCAGAACGGGGACCACCGGGGAGCTGTTTTTT,CASRTGTTGELFF
NA,NA,TRBV5-8,TRBJ2-1,TGTGCCAGCAGCTTGTTTCAGGTAGTAGTTTCGAATGAGCAGTTCTTC,CASSLFQVVVSNEQFF
NA,TRBD1,TRBV19,TRBJ1-4,TGTGCCAGTAGTGACGCCGGGACAGCTAATGAAAAACTGTTTTTT,CASSDAGTANEKLFF
NA,NA,TRBV7-2,TRBJ2-7,TGTGCCAGCAGCCCACGACCCCAAATGGGGGAGCAGTACTTC,CASSPRPQMGEQYF
NA,NA,TRBV5-5,TRBJ2-1,TGTGCCAGCAGCCCCGGGTCCTACAATGAGCAGTTCTTC,CASSPGSYNEQFF
NA,TRBD2,TRBV5-1,TRBJ2-3,TGCGCCAGCAGCCGGGGACTAGCGGGGAAAGATACGCAGTATTTT,CASSRGLAGKDTQYF
NA,NA,TRBV6-6,TRBJ2-1,TGTGCCAGCAGTTACTCGATACAGTATGAGCAGTTCTTC,CASSYSIQYEQFF
NA,TRBD1,TRBV29-1,TRBJ1-2,TGCAGCGTCCGGCGACCAGGGGGCGCGAGCTATGGCTACACCTTC,CSVRRPGGASYGYTF
NA,NA,TRBV18,TRBJ2-6,TGTGCCAGCTCACCAGGGTCTGGGGCCAACGTCCTGACTTTC,CASSPGSGANVLTF
NA,TRBD1,TRBV18,TRBJ2-6,TGTGCCAGCTCACGTCTCCGGACAGGGGGCTCTGGGGCCAACGTCCTGACTTTC,CASSRLRTGGSGANVLTF
NA,TRBD1,TRBV10-1,TRBJ1-1,TGCGCCAGCAGTGACCGCGGGACAGGGGTATCTGAAGCTTTCTTT,CASSDRGTGVSEAFF
few,NA,TRBV27,TRBJ1-5,TGTGCCAGCAGTGTGGGGCACAATCAGCCCCAGCATTTT,CASSVGHNQPQHF
NA,TRBD2,TRBV5-4,TRBJ2-1,TGTGCCAGCAAGCGGGGGGGAAATGAGCAGTTCTTC,CASKRGGNEQFF
NA,NA,TRBV4-3,TRBJ2-6,TGCGCCAGCAGCCAAGGGGTGGACTCTGGGGCCAACGTCCTGACTTTC,CASSQGVDSGANVLTF
NA,TRBD1,TRBV27,TRBJ1-2,TGTGCCAGCAGTACGGGACAGGGGACCTATGGCTACACCTTC,CASSTGQGTYGYTF
NA,TRBD2,TRBV7-6,TRBJ2-1,TGTGCCAGCAGTTCCCGACTAGCTGAACTTATCTACAATGAGCAGTTCTTC,CASSSRLAELIYNEQFF
NA,TRBD2,TRBV7-3,TRBJ2-5,TGTGCCAGCAGCGATCCGGGACTAGCGGGGGAAGAGACCCAGTACTTC,CASSDPGLAGEETQYF
NA,TRBD2,TRBV6-5,TRBJ2-2,TGTGCCAGCAGCCGCGACGGGGGGGGCTTCGGGGAGCTGTTTTTT,CASSRDGGGFGELFF
NA,NA,TRBV5-4,TRBJ2-5,TGTGCCAGCAGCTTGACTGGGCGGCGGGAGACCCAGTACTTC,CASSLTGRRETQYF
NA,NA,TRBV5-1,TRBJ2-7,TGCGCCAGCAGCTTGAACCTACAGGGTTACGAGCAGTACTTC,CASSLNLQGYEQYF
NA,NA,TRBV5-4,TRBJ2-5,TGTGCCAGCAGCTTGGAGGGTTGGGACTCCCAAGAGACCCAGTACTTC,CASSLEGWDSQETQYF
NA,TRBD1,TRBV7-8,TRBJ2-1,TGTGCCAGCAGCTTATGGGATAGGGACAGATACAATGAGCAGTTCTTC,CASSLWDRDRYNEQFF
NA,NA,TRBV6-1,TRBJ1-2,TGTGCCAGCATCAAGGGGTCCAACTATGGCTACACCTTC,CASIKGSNYGYTF
NA,NA,TRBV21-1,TRBJ1-1,TGTGCCAGCAGCAACAGGATGAACACTGAAGCTTTCTTT,CASSNRMNTEAFF